The source of this TCR beta chain is a study of blood T cell repertoires in COVID-19. Study-wide background: Acute and convalescent COVID-19 specimens originated in the United States, Italy and Spain. T cells, B-cell-depleted T cells, or PBMCs provided the cDNA or gDNA that served as material.

In the original processing: Amplification from reference gene primers served as the basis for estimated nucleated cell counts. Some clones are missing from TCRdb's copy, which holds only in-frame ones; the method was immunoSEQ multiplex PCR. Clone size and the V and J calls come from that table; the DNA yielded D and trimming. Altogether around 160,000 clones are present, roughly four fifths being singletons, with the ten largest covering about 11%. This CDR3 comprises 16 residues. The sequencing input was peripheral blood. This sequence was found in a man aged 60 to 75 with active or convalescent COVID-19. V is TRBV21-1 and J is TRBJ2-5; TRBD1, as called in the table, went unchecked against the DNA. TRBV21-1 corresponds to a pseudogene. CDR3 region: CASSKFGQGCGETQYF. For the CDR3, the DNA is TGTGCCAGCAGCAAATTTGGACAGGGGTGTGGAGAGACCCAGTACTTC.